This TCR beta chain was recorded in a study of T cells in Graves' hyperthyroidism and ophthalmopathy. Background on the study: It was at initial diagnosis, before any treatment, that peripheral blood was collected.

Findings and limits, study-wide: A model using 13 V-J features told ophthalmopathy apart from stable hyperthyroidism. Blood also carried most thyroid clonotypes expanded above 0.001.

Germline V gene lookup returns CDR1 SGHTA and CDR2 FQGNSA. CDR3 size: 15 residues. Trimming shortened V by 1 base and J by 1 base, and 9 bases separated the two germline ends. Together with thyroid ultrasound, orbital computed tomography, serum thyroxine and TRAb, clinical symptoms were used for diagnoses. Amplification of TCR beta CDR3 regions used RNA as the template. First-round RT-PCR with HTBI primers amplified the TCR CDR3 region. TCRdb reanalysed the multiplex PCR reads using MiXCR and keeps one entry per CDR3 protein. The sample holds more than 450,000 distinct CDR3 sequences, 12% to 15% seen once. This clonotype was observed many times. Its target is not known.

The sample was blood. This TCR derives from a woman aged 40 to 50 with Graves' hyperthyroidism. The gene calls are TRBV7-2 and TRBJ2-3; D may be TRBD1 or TRBD2 (5 bases each). Written as DNA, the CDR3 is TGTGCCAGCAGCTTAGTTACGGGACGCACAGATACGCAGTATTTT. This codes for CASSLVTGRTDTQYF.